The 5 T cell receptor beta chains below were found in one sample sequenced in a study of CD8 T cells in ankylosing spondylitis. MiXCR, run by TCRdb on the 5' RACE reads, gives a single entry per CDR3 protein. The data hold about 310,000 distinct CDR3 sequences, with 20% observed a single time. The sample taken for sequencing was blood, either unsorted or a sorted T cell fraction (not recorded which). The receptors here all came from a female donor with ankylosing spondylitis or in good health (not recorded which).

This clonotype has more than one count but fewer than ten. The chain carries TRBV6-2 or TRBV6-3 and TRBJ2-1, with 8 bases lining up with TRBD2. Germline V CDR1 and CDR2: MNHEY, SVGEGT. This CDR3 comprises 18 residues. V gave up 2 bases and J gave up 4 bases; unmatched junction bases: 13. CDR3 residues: CASSYTHGAGGSYNEQFF. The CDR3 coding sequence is TGTGCCAGCAGTTACACCCATGGGGCGGGAGGAAGTTACAATGAGCAGTTCTTC.

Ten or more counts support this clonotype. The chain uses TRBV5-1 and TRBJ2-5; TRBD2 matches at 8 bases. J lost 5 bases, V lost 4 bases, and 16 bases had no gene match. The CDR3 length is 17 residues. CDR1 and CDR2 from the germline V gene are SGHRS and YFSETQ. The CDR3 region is CASSPRTSPMSEETQYF. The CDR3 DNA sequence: TGCGCCAGCAGCCCAAGGACTAGCCCCATGTCGGAGGAGACCCAGTACTTC. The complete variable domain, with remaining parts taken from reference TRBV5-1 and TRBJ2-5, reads KAGVTQTPRYLIKTRGQQVTLSCSPISGHRSVSWYQQTPGQGLQFLFEYFSETQRNKGNFPGRFSGRQFSNSRSEMNVSTLELGDSALYLCASSPRTSPMSEETQYFGPGTRLLVL.

Here the CDR3 reads CRERESYEQYF. The CDR3 coding sequence is TGTAGAGAGCGGGAGAGCTACGAGCAGTACTTC. The rearrangement links TRBV12-3 or TRBV12-4 to TRBJ2-7; 8 bases map to TRBD2. There are 11 residues in the CDR3.

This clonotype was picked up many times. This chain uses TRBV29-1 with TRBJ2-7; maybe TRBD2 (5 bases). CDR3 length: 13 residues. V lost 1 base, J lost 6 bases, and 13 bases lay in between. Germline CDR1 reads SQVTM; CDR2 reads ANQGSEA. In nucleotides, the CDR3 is TGCAGCGTTGAAGTGGATAGCGTAAGCGAGCAGTACTTC. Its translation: CSVEVDSVSEQYF.

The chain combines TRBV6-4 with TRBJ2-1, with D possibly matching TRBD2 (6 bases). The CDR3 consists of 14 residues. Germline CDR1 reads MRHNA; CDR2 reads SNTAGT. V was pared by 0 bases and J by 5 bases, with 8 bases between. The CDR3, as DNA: TGTGCCAGCAGTGACTCTGGCGGGGACAATGAGCAGTTCTTC. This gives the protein CASSDSGGDNEQFF.